These 2 T cell receptor beta chains were all obtained from the same sample, sequenced in a study of cytomegalovirus exposure and HLA in healthy donors. Method: immunoSEQ multiplex PCR; TCRdb's copy keeps in-frame clones and lacks some. The sample includes 110,000 to 150,000 clones, about 89% seen only once; the top ten take 0.6% to 0.8%. Sequenced material: PBMCs. The source of these receptors is a man between 18 and 29 years old in good health and CMV-seronegative.

The chain carries TRBV9 and TRBJ2-1; maybe TRBD2 (6 bases). The CDR3 length is 15 residues. Germline CDR1 reads SGDLS; CDR2 reads YYNGEE. Trimming cost V 0 bases and J 9 bases, with 16 bases left between them. Here the CDR3 reads CASSVAGDGYAEQFF. The CDR3 bases are TGTGCCAGCAGCGTAGCGGGAGATGGGTACGCTGAGCAGTTCTTC.

The chain has TRBV6-5 and TRBJ1-3; TRBD1 might be the D (6 bases). CDR1 is MNHEY, CDR2 SVGAGI, per germline. This CDR3 comprises 15 residues. The germline V and J ends were trimmed by 6 bases and 4 bases, with 16 bases remaining between them. For the CDR3, the DNA is TGTGCCAGCAGCGAAAGGGGGTCGGTCGGAAACACCATATATTTT. Its translation is CASSERGSVGNTIYF.